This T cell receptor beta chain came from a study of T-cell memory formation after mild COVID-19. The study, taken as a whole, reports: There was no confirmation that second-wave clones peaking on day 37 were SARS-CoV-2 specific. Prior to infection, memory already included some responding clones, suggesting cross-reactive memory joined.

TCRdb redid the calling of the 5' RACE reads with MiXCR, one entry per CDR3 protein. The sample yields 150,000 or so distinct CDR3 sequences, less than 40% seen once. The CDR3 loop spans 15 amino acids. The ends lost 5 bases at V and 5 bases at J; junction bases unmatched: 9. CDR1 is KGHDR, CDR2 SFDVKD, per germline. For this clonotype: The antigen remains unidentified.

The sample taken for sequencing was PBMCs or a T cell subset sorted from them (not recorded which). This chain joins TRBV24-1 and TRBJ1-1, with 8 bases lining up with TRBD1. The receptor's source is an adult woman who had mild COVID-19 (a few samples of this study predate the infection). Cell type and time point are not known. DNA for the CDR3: TGTGCCACCAGTGGTGAAACAGGGGGGATTACTGAAGCTTTCTTT. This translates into CATSGETGGITEAFF.